Described below is a single TCR beta chain sequence and its context. Its antigen is currently unknown. Per the original methods: The authors used CDR3 differences across clinicopathological groups to build a distant-metastasis classifier for papillary thyroid cancer. MiXCR re-clonotyped the PCR reads for TCRdb. TCRdb's processing, not the authors' own work, is the source of the V and J calls. The data show over 30,000 clones, with 30% to 40% seen just once and about 16% held by the top ten. Each patient came to thyroid surgery without any prior treatment (of any kind). These data are taken from a study of metastatic and nonmetastatic thyroid tumors. Whole-study context: From malignant and benign thyroid patients, repertoires in blood and in tumor or nodule tissue were compared.

This CDR3 has 14 residues. The germline CDR1 and CDR2 sequences are KGHDR and SFDVKD. The V gene lost 0 bases and the J gene lost 5 bases, with 8 bases spanning the gap. General observations from the study: In blood and tumor, TCR beta diversity was reportedly significantly higher in malignant thyroid tumors than in benign nodules.

Sequenced: tumor tissue. The V call is TRBV24-1, the J call TRBJ2-3; weak D call: TRBD1 (5 bases). This TCR was recovered from a female donor with papillary thyroid cancer or a benign thyroid nodule (not recorded which). Some clones in this sample may be carry-over from other donors' samples. This CDR3 reads CATSDLHRQDTQYF. CDR3 in DNA: TGTGCCACCAGTGATTTGCACAGGCAAGATACGCAGTATTTT.